This T cell receptor beta chain was observed in a study of CD8 T cells in ankylosing spondylitis. Trimming stripped 3 bases from V and 0 bases from J, with 9 bases between. The CDR3 loop spans 15 amino acids. The germline V gene has CDR1 SEHNR and CDR2 FQNEAQ (reference sequence). This clonotype was counted many times. Its antigen is undetermined. Study findings and constraints: A TCR beta motif of roughly 8 highly homologous variants seemed to mark ankylosing spondylitis blood.

TCRdb processed the 5' RACE reads anew with MiXCR; each CDR3 protein has one entry. The profile shows fewer than 550,000 distinct CDR3 sequences, less than 6% of them singletons. The chain employs TRBV7-9 and TRBJ2-4; D might be TRBD2 (5 bases). The sequencing sample was made of blood, either unsorted or a sorted T cell fraction (not recorded which). The sequence was collected from a male donor with ankylosing spondylitis. CDR3 in amino acids: CASSLVRGAKNIQYF. DNA of the CDR3: TGTGCCAGCAGCTTGGTTCGGGGAGCCAAAAACATTCAGTACTTC.